This TCR beta chain was found in a study of monozygotic twins with inflammatory bowel disease. The CDR3 has 15 amino acids. CDR1 and CDR2 from the germline V gene are LNHDA and SQIVND (reference sequence). TCRdb reworked the 5' RACE reads into one entry per CDR3 protein, no DNA. Its clone listing holds over 350,000 distinct CDR3 sequences. This TCR came from a human donor with ulcerative colitis or Crohn's disease, or a healthy co-twin of an affected twin (not recorded which). The sample comprised blood. The J gene is TRBJ1-6, the V gene TRBV19; checking the TCRdb D call of TRBD1 is not possible without DNA. Here the CDR3 reads CASLRRAENNSPLHF. Together with reference TRBV19 and TRBJ1-6, the CDR3 gives the full variable domain: DGGITQSPKYLFRKEGQNVTLSCEQNLNHDAMYWYRQDPGQGLRLIYYSQIVNDFQKGDIAEGYSVSREKKESFPLTVTSAQKNPTAFYLCASLRRAENNSPLHFGNGTRLTVT.